Sequencing of this T cell receptor beta chain was carried out in a study of T cells in Graves' hyperthyroidism and ophthalmopathy. Overall study results and limits: The majority of expanded thyroid clonotypes above 0.001 also appeared in blood. Model output signaled ophthalmopathy a median roughly six months ahead of onset. Separating ophthalmopathy from stable hyperthyroidism was achieved by a 13 V-J model.

The CDR3 length is 12 residues. Trimming cost V 6 bases and J 4 bases; bases outside gene matches: 3. CDR1 is DFQATT and CDR2 is SNEGSKA in the germline V gene (reference sequence). RNA transcripts were the template for amplifying TCR beta CDR3 regions. An initial round of RT-PCR targeting the TCR CDR3 relied on the HTBI primer set. From the multiplex PCR reads, TCRdb called clonotypes with MiXCR, one entry per CDR3 protein. Altogether hundreds of thousands of distinct CDR3 sequences are present, roughly an eighth being singletons, with the ten largest covering around 32%. This clonotype was observed at least ten times. Its antigen is currently unknown.

The sequence came from a woman aged 35 to 49 with Graves' ophthalmopathy. Sequencing was done on a sample of blood. The chain combines TRBV20-1 with TRBJ2-1; 7 nucleotides line up with TRBD2. The CDR3 loop reads CSAVGGYNEQFF. The CDR3 bases are TGCAGTGCGGTCGGGGGGTACAATGAGCAGTTCTTC.